Given below is one T cell receptor beta chain in context. This record belongs to a study of blood T cell repertoires in COVID-19. The method was immunoSEQ multiplex PCR; TCRdb's version includes in-frame clones alone and lacks a portion of them. The table has some 40,000 clones, roughly 84% seen once. Germline V lookup: CDR1 LGHDT, CDR2 YNNKEL (reference sequence). Trimming removed 1 base at V and 1 base at J, with 8 bases between. The CDR3 is 15 amino acids. This sequence joins TRBV3-1 (or the pseudogene TRBV3-2) and TRBJ1-5, with TRBD1 as a possible D gene (5 bases). The sample comprised peripheral blood. This TCR was sampled from a woman aged 80 or over with acute or convalescent COVID-19. This chain's CDR3 is CASSQAGPSNQPQHF. DNA of the CDR3: TGTGCCAGCAGCCAAGCAGGGCCGAGCAATCAGCCCCAGCATTTT.